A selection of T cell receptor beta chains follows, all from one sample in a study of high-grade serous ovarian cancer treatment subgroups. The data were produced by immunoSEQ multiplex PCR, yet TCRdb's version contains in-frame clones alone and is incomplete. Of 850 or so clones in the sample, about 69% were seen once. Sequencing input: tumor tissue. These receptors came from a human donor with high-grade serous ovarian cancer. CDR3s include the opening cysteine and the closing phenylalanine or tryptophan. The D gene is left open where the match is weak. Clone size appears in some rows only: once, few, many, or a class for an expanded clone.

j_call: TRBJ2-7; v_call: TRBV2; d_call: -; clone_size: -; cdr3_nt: TGTGCCAGCAGACAGTCCCCCAGCTCCTACGAGCAGTACTTC; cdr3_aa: CASRQSPSSYEQYF
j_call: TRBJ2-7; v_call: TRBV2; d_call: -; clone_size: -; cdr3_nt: TGTGCCAGCAGTGAGCCAGGGAAGTACGAGCAGTACTTC; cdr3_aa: CASSEPGKYEQYF
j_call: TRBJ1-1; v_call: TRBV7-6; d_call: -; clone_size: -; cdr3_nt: TGTGCCAGCAGCCCATGGCCTAATATGAACACTGAAGCTTTCTTT; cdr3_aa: CASSPWPNMNTEAFF
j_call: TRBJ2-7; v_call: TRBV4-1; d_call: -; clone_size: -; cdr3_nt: TGCGCCAGCAGCCAAGTCCACGGGGAGGGACAGGCGACAGCCGAGCAGTACTTC; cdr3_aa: CASSQVHGEGQATAEQYF
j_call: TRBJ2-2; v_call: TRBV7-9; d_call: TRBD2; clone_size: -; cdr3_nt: TGTGCCAGCAGCTGGGGGGGAGTAAACACCGGGGAGCTGTTTTTT; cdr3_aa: CASSWGGVNTGELFF
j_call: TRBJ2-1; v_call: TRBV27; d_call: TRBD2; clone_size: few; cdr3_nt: TGTGCCAGCAGTTTAGGGGGGAGGGGTGGTAATGAGCAGTTCTTC; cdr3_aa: CASSLGGRGGNEQFF
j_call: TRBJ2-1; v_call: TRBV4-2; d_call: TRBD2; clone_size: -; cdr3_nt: TGTGCCAGCAGCCAAGAGTCTACTAGCGCGTACAATGAGCAGTTCTTC; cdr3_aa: CASSQESTSAYNEQFF
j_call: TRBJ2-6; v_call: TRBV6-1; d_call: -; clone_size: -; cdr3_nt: TGTGCCAGCAGTGAAGACAGCTCTGGGGCCAACGTCCTGACTTTC; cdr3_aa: CASSEDSSGANVLTF
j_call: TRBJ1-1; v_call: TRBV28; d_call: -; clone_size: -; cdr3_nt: TGTGCCAGCAGGGTCGGGGTCACTGAAGCTTTCTTT; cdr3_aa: CASRVGVTEAFF
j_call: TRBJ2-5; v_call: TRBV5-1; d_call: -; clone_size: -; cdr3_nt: TGCGCCAGCAGCGGCGCCGTCCAAGAGACCCAGTACTTC; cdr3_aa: CASSGAVQETQYF
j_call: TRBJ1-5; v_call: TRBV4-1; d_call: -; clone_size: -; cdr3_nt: TGCGCCAGCAGCCAAGTTTTAACCAGCAATCAGCCCCAGCATTTT; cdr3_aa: CASSQVLTSNQPQHF
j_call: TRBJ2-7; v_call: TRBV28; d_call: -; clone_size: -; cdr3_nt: TGTGCCAGCAAAAATCCACTAACCTACGAGCAGTACTTC; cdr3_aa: CASKNPLTYEQYF
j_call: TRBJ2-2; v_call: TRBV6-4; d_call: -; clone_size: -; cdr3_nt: TGTGCCAGCAGTGACAGGGACACCGGGGAGCTGTTTTTT; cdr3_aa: CASSDRDTGELFF
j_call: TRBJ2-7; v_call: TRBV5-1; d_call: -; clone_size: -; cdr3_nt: TGCGCCAGCAGCTTAAGACCAGGATGGAGCTCCTACGAGCAGTACTTC; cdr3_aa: CASSLRPGWSSYEQYF
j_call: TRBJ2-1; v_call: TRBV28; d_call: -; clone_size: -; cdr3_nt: TGTGCCAGCAGTTGGGAATACAATGAGCAGTTCTTC; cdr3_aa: CASSWEYNEQFF
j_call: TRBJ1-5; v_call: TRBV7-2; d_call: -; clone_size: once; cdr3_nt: TGTGCCAGCAGCGTGGACTCAACGAGCAATCAGCCCCAGCATTTT; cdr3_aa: CASSVDSTSNQPQHF
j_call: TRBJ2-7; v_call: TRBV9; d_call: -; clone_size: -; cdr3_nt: TGTGCCAGCAGCGTAGGTGGGGTGGCCTACGAGCAGTACTTC; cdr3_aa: CASSVGGVAYEQYF
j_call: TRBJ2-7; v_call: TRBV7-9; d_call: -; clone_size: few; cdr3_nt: TGTGCCAGCAGCTTGGGCGGGACAGTCTACGAGCAGTACTTC; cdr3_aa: CASSLGGTVYEQYF
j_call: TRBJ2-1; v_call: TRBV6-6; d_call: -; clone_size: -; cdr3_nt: TGTGCCAGCAGTCCCCGGCGGGGCCTAACCTACAATGAGCAGTTCTTC; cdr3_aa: CASSPRRGLTYNEQFF
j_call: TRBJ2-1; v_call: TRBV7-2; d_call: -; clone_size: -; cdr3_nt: TGTGCCAGCAGCCCCCTTGGGGTGGGGGAGTTCTTC; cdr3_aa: CASSPLGVGEFF
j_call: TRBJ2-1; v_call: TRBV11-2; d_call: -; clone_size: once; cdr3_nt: TGTGCCAGCAGCTTAGCGACTAGTAAAATGTCGCGTTCCTACAATGAGCAGTTCTTC; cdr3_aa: CASSLATSKMSRSYNEQFF
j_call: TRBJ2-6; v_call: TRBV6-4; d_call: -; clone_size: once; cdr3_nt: TGTGCCAGCAGCCAGGACTCTGGGGCCAACGTCCTGACTTTC; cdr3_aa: CASSQDSGANVLTF
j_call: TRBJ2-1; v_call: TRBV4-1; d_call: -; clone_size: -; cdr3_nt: TGCGCCAGCAGCCAAGTAGGGCCGGGCAATGAGCAGTTCTTC; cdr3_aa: CASSQVGPGNEQFF
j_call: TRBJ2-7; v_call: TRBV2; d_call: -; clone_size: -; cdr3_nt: TGTGCCACCACGTTAGCGGATTCCTACGAGCAGTACTTC; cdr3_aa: CATTLADSYEQYF
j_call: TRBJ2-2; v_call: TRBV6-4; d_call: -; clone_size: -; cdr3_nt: TGTGCCAGCAGTGACAGGGGCACCGGGGAGCTGTTTTTT; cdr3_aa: CASSDRGTGELFF
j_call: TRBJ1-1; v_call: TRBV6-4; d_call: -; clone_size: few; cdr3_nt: TGTGCCAGCAGTAAGTACACCAGCACTGAAGCTTTCTTT; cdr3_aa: CASSKYTSTEAFF
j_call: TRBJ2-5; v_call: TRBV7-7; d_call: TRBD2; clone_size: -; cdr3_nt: TGTGCCAGCAGCTTAGAGGCAGGGAGGGTCCAAGAGACCCAGTACTTC; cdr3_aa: CASSLEAGRVQETQYF
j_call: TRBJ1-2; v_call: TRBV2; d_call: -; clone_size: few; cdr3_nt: TGTGCCAGCAGTGTTAAAGGGGGTGGATATGGCTACACCTTC; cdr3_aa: CASSVKGGGYGYTF
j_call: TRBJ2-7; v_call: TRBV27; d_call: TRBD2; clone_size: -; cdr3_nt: TGTGCCAGCAGTTACTCGACTAGCGGAATATACGAGCAGTACTTC; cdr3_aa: CASSYSTSGIYEQYF
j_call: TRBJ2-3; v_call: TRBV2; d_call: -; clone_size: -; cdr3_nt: TGTGCCAGCAGTCTGAGCGCGGGCCGCACAGATACGCAGTATTTT; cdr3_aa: CASSLSAGRTDTQYF
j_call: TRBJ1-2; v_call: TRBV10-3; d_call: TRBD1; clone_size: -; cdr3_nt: TGTGCCATCAGTGACCCTGACAGGGGGGCCTATGGCTACACCTTC; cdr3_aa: CAISDPDRGAYGYTF
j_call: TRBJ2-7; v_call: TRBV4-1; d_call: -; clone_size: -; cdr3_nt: TGCGCCAGCAGCCAAGATCTAGGAGGGGCTACCTACGAGCAGTACTTC; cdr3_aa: CASSQDLGGATYEQYF
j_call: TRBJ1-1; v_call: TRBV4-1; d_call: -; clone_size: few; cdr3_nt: TGCGCCAGCAGCCAAGGCACAGGGTGGACGAATACTGAAGCTTTCTTT; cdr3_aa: CASSQGTGWTNTEAFF
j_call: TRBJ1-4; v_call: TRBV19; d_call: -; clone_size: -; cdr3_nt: TGTGCCAGTAGGGACAGCCTTAATGAAAAACTGTTTTTT; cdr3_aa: CASRDSLNEKLFF
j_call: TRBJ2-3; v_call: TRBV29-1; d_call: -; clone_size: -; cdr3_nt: TGCAGCGCAGGTGGAGGGGGTTCCACAGATACGCAGTATTTT; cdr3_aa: CSAGGGGSTDTQYF
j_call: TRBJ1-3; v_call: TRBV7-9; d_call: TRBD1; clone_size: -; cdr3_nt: TGTGCCAGCAGCCCCGGACAGGGGGCCTCTGGAAACACCATATATTTT; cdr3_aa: CASSPGQGASGNTIYF
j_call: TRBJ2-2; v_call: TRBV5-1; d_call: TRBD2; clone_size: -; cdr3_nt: TGCGCCAGCAGCGGCTTAGCGGGTGGGGAGCTGTTTTTT; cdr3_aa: CASSGLAGGELFF
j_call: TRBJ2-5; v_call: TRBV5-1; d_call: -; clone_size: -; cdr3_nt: TGCGCCAGCAGCTTGGTGGGTGTGGACCAAGAGACCCAGTACTTC; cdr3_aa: CASSLVGVDQETQYF
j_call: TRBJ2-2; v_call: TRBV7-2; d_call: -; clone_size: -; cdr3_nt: TGTGCCAGCAGGTCGAGGGATACCGGGGAGCTGTTTTTT; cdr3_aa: CASRSRDTGELFF
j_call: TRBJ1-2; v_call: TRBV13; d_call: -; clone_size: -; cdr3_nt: TGTGCCAGCACCAAAGGGTGGACCGAGGATCCTGGCTACACCTTC; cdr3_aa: CASTKGWTEDPGYTF
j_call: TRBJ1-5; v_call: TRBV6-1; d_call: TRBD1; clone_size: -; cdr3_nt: TGTGCCAGCAGTGAATACAGAGGGGGCTTCAATCAGCCCCAGCATTTT; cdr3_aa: CASSEYRGGFNQPQHF
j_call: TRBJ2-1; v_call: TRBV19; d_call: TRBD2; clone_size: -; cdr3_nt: TGTGCCAGTAGTACGTGGACTAGCGGGAGGGCTTATAATGAGCAGTTCTTC; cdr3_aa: CASSTWTSGRAYNEQFF
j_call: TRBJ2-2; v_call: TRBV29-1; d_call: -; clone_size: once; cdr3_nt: TGCAGCGTTGGGTCCCAGTCTAACACCGGGGAGCTGTTTTTT; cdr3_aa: CSVGSQSNTGELFF
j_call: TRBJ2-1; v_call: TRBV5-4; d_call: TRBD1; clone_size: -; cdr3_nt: TGTGCCAGCAGCTTCGGACAGGGGTCCTACAATGAGCAGTTCTTC; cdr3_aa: CASSFGQGSYNEQFF
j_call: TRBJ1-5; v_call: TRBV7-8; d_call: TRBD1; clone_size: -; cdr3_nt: TGTGCCAGCAGCTTGGACAGGGGGCCATCTCAGCCCCAGCATTTT; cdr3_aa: CASSLDRGPSQPQHF
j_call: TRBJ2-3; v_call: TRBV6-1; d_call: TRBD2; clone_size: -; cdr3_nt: TGTGCCAGCAGTGTCGTTAGCGGGAGGGGCACAGATACGCAGTATTTT; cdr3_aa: CASSVVSGRGTDTQYF
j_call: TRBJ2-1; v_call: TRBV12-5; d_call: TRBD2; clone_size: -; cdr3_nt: TGTGCTAGTGGTTTGGACCCCGGGACTAGCGGGAGATTTTACAATGAGCAGTTCTTC; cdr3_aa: CASGLDPGTSGRFYNEQFF
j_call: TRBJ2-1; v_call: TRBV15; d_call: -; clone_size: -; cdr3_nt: TGTGCCACCAGCAGAGGCGAGGAATACAATGAGCAGTTCTTC; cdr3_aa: CATSRGEEYNEQFF
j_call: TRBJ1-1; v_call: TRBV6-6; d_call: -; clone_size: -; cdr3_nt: TGTGCCAGCAGTTACTTTCGTAGGGACATGAACACTGAAGCTTTCTTT; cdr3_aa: CASSYFRRDMNTEAFF
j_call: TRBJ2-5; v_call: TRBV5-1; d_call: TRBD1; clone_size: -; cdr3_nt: TGCGCCAGCAGCTTGGTGCCTCGACAGGGTAGAATCCTGGCCGTCCAAGAGACCCAGTACTTC; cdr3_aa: CASSLVPRQGRILAVQETQYF
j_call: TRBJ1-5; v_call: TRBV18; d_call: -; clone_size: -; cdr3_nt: TGTGCCAGCTCCGTCGCGGGGGCAGGCCAGCCCCAGCATTTT; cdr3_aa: CASSVAGAGQPQHF